Sequencing of this T cell receptor beta chain was carried out in a study of T cell responses to AZD1222 COVID-19 vaccine. Trimming pared 5 bases from V and 2 bases from J, leaving 9 bases between. This CDR3 is built from 13 residues. Germline CDR1 WNHNN, CDR2 SYGVQD (reference sequence). This clone was picked up one time. Profiled with immunoSEQ multiplex PCR; TCRdb holds only in-frame clones, not every one. The top ten clones hold 6% to 7.5% of a sample with some 86,000 clones, roughly 90% of them seen once. The input for sequencing was peripheral blood, taken 28 days after the second AZD1222 dose. The chain has TRBV10-1 and TRBJ1-1, with a possible D match to TRBD1 (6 bases). This sequence originates from an adult who received the AZD1222 COVID-19 vaccine. CDR3 coding DNA: TGCGCCAGCAGTAGACAGGCTAACACTGAAGCTTTCTTT. Translating it yields CASSRQANTEAFF.